The source of this T cell receptor beta chain is a study of pediatric ulcerative colitis. V was shortened by 7 bases and J by 6 bases, with 7 bases between the two germline ends. CDR3 size: 12 residues. The germline V gene has CDR1 LNHDA and CDR2 SQIVND (reference sequence). Sequencing was at survey level. The repertoire was sequenced with immunoSEQ multiplex PCR; TCRdb's copy has only in-frame clones and lacks some. The table includes 35,000 to 45,000 clones, roughly 82% detected once. Rectal tissue came from one to two pinch biopsies taken at colonoscopy. General study findings and limits: Blood-rectal clonal overlap within each person was significantly higher in ulcerative colitis patients than controls. All ulcerative colitis patients, but no controls, carried a couple of rectal clonotypes. Repertoires came from total lymphocyte DNA, so rare subsets like regulatory T cells may be missed.

This clone occurred a few times. Its specificity is unknown. The chain recombines TRBV19 with TRBJ1-6; no reliable D call. The sample consisted of gut tissue. The origin of this receptor is a boy aged 5-17 years with severe ulcerative colitis. The DNA of the CDR3 is TGTGCCAGTACGACACCTAATTCACCCCTCCACTTT. Encoded protein: CASTTPNSPLHF.